The rows below give T cell receptor beta chains drawn from one sample of a study of immune heterogeneity within non-small cell lung tumors. TCRdb re-analysed the multiplex PCR reads in MiXCR, keeping a single row per CDR3 protein. This repertoire shows a few thousand distinct CDR3 sequences, 20% to 25% found once; its top ten account for about 8.3%. Sequencing was carried out using lung tumor tissue. These TCRs come from a man aged 70 or older with non-small cell lung cancer. Each CDR3 is given with its conserved first and last residue. Each record gives: V gene, D gene, clone size, J gene, CDR3 DNA, CDR3 protein. D genes are given only for firm matches. A clone size is listed for some rows: how often the clone was seen (once, few, many), or a class if it is expanded.

V: TRBV4-1; D: TRBD1; size: medium-sized; J: TRBJ1-3; DNA: TGCGCCAGCAGCTACGGACAGGGCTCTGGAAACACCATATATTTT; CDR3: CASSYGQGSGNTIYF
V: TRBV7-3; D: -; size: -; J: TRBJ1-1; DNA: TGTGCCGGCAGTAGGGGAGAGGGTACTGAAGCTTTCTTT; CDR3: CAGSRGEGTEAFF
V: TRBV6-1; D: -; size: medium-sized; J: TRBJ2-1; DNA: TGTGCCAGCAGACGGACCGCCGCGACGGATGAGCAGTTCTTC; CDR3: CASRRTAATDEQFF
V: TRBV7-9; D: TRBD1; size: -; J: TRBJ1-2; DNA: TGTGCCAGCAGCTGGGAGACAGGGACCCTCTATGGCTACACCTTC; CDR3: CASSWETGTLYGYTF
V: TRBV12-3/TRBV12-4; D: -; size: once; J: TRBJ2-7; DNA: TGTGCCAGCAGCTTTCGGTCGGGTTCTCTTTGCGAGCAGTACTTC; CDR3: CASSFRSGSLCEQYF
V: TRBV7-3; D: -; size: few; J: TRBJ2-3; DNA: TGTGCCAGCAGCTTAATGGGTCGCACAGATACGCAGTATTTT; CDR3: CASSLMGRTDTQYF
V: TRBV6-4; D: -; size: few; J: TRBJ2-2; DNA: TGTGCCAGCAGTGACTCACAGGACACCGGGGAGCTGTTTTTT; CDR3: CASSDSQDTGELFF
V: TRBV30; D: -; size: medium-sized; J: TRBJ2-2; DNA: TGTGCCTGGAAAGATGGGCAGGGTGAAACCGGGGAGCTGTTTTTT; CDR3: CAWKDGQGETGELFF
V: TRBV4-1; D: -; size: few; J: TRBJ2-7; DNA: TGCGCCAGCAGCCTACGTGCAACCCCCTCCTACGAGCAGTACTTC; CDR3: CASSLRATPSYEQYF
V: TRBV18; D: -; size: few; J: TRBJ1-1; DNA: TGTGCCAGCTCACCTCGGGGAATCATGAACACTGAAGCTTTCTTT; CDR3: CASSPRGIMNTEAFF
V: TRBV6-1; D: -; size: -; J: TRBJ2-5; DNA: TGTGCCAGCAGTGTTGGGGTCCCGGAACAAGAGACCCAGTACTTC; CDR3: CASSVGVPEQETQYF
V: TRBV4-1; D: -; size: -; J: TRBJ1-2; DNA: TGCGCCAGCAGCCTTCTCACAGTAAACTATGGCTACACCTTC; CDR3: CASSLLTVNYGYTF
V: TRBV6-6; D: -; size: -; J: TRBJ1-1; DNA: TGTGCCAGCAGTTACACGAGGGGACGGATTACGAACACTGAAGCTTTCTTT; CDR3: CASSYTRGRITNTEAFF
V: TRBV5-1; D: -; size: -; J: TRBJ2-5; DNA: TGCGCCAGCAGGCCTTCTGGGGGGCACCAAGAGACCCAGTACTTC; CDR3: CASRPSGGHQETQYF
V: TRBV7-9; D: -; size: few; J: TRBJ1-1; DNA: TGTGCCAGCGCCGGAGGTGTGAACACTGAAGCTTTCTTT; CDR3: CASAGGVNTEAFF
V: TRBV27; D: TRBD2; size: few; J: TRBJ2-5; DNA: TGTGCCAGCAGTTTATCATTAGCGGGAGTAGAGACCCAGTACTTC; CDR3: CASSLSLAGVETQYF
V: TRBV7-2; D: -; size: medium-sized; J: TRBJ2-7; DNA: TGTGCCAGCAGCTTAGACTTTGCTCGGGAGCAGTACTTC; CDR3: CASSLDFAREQYF
V: TRBV18; D: -; size: -; J: TRBJ2-1; DNA: TGTGCCAGCTCCAGGCCCACCTCGGCGGGGAATGAGCAGTTCTTC; CDR3: CASSRPTSAGNEQFF
V: TRBV10-1; D: -; size: once; J: TRBJ2-2; DNA: TGCGCCAGCAGGCCCCCGGGGGACGGGGATCTGTTTTTT; CDR3: CASRPPGDGDLFF
V: TRBV6-1; D: TRBD2; size: medium-sized; J: TRBJ2-1; DNA: TGTGCCAGCAGGCTGAGCGGGAGCGTCCATGAGCAGTTCTTC; CDR3: CASRLSGSVHEQFF
V: TRBV20-1; D: TRBD2; size: few; J: TRBJ2-1; DNA: TGCAGTGCTATCGGACTAGCGGGATTGAGTGAGCAGTTCTTC; CDR3: CSAIGLAGLSEQFF
V: TRBV12-3/TRBV12-4; D: -; size: medium-sized; J: TRBJ1-2; DNA: TGTGCCAGCAGCCCGACGGGGGGGCTGGGCTATGGCTACACCTTC; CDR3: CASSPTGGLGYGYTF
V: TRBV2; D: -; size: medium-sized; J: TRBJ1-1; DNA: TGTGCCACCGTTACTCTCACGGGTGAAGCTTTCTTT; CDR3: CATVTLTGEAFF
V: TRBV9; D: -; size: few; J: TRBJ1-5; DNA: TGTGCCAGCAGCGTAAATCAGGACCCCAATCAGCCCCAGCATTTT; CDR3: CASSVNQDPNQPQHF